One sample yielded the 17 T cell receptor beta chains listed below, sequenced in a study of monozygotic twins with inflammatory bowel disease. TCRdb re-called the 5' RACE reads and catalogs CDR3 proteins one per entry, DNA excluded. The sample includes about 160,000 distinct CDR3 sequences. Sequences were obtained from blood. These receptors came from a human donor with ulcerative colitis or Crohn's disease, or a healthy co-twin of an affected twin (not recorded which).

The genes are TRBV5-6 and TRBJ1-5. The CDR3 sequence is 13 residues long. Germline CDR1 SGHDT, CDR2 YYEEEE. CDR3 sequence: CASSLGFNQPQHF.

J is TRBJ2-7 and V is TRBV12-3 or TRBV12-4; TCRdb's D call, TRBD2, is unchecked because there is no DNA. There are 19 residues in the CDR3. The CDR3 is CASSSGRGAGGPRSYEQYF.

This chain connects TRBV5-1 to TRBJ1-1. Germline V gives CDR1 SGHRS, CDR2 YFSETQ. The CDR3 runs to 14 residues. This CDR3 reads CASSLARENTEAFF.

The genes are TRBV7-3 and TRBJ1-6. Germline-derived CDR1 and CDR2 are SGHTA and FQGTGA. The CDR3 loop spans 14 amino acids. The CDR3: CASSLGLGNSPLHF.

The CDR3 protein is CASSRYGVAGDEQYF. The rearrangement links TRBV7-3 to TRBJ2-7; the D call from TCRdb, TRBD2, cannot be confirmed without DNA. The germline gives CDR1 SGHTA, CDR2 FQGTGA. The CDR3 loop spans 15 amino acids.

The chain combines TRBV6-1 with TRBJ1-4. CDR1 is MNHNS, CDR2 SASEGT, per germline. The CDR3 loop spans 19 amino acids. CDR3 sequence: CASSEFWTFELATNEKLFF.

The CDR3: CSARNRPYQETQYF. The chain carries TRBV20-1 and TRBJ2-5; there is no DNA to check the TCRdb D call of TRBD1. This CDR3 is 14 amino acids long. Germline V gene data show CDR1 as DFQATT and CDR2 as SNEGSKA (reference sequence).

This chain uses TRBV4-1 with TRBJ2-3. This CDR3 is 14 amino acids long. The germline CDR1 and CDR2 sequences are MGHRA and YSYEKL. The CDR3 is CASSQGTATDTQYF.

CDR3 loop: CAWSYKASGSTDTQYF. This chain links TRBV30 with TRBJ2-3; TCRdb indicates TRBD2, and absent DNA this call remains unverified. The CDR3 spans 16 residues. Looked up from germline, CDR1 is GTSNPN and CDR2 is SVGIG (reference sequence).

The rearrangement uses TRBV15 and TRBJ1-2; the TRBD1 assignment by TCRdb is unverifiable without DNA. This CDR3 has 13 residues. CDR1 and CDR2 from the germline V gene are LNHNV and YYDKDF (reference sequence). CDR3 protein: CATSLGGAYGYTF.

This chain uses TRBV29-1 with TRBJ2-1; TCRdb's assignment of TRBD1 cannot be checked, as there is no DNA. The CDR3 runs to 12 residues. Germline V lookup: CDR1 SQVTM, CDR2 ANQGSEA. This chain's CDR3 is CSVEEGGREQFF.

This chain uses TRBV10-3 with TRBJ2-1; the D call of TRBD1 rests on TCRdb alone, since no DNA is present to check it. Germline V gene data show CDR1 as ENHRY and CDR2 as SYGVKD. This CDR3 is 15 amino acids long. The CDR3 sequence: CANQLTGGIIWEQFF.

The chain's CDR3 is CASSSDRDRVRQPQHF. The chain links TRBV7-9 to TRBJ1-5; TCRdb indicates TRBD1, and absent DNA this call remains unverified. Germline V gene lookup returns CDR1 SEHNR and CDR2 FQNEAQ (reference sequence). The CDR3 spans 16 residues.

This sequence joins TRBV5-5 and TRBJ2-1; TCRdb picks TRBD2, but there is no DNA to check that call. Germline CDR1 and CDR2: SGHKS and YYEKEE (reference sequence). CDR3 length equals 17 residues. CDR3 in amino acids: CASSLQGVRDYYNEQFF. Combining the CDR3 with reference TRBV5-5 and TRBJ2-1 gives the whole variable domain DAGVTQSPTHLIKTRGQQVTLRCSPISGHKSVSWYQQVLGQGPQFIFQYYEKEERGRGNFPDRFSARQFPNYSSELNVNALLLGDSALYLCASSLQGVRDYYNEQFFGPGTRLTVL.

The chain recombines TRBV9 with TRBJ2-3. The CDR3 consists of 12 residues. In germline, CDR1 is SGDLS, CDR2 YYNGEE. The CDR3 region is CASSPTADTQYF.

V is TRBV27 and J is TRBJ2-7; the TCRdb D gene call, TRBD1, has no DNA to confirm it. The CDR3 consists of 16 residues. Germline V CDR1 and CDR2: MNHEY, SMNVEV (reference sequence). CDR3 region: CASSLVRIGGWYEQYF.

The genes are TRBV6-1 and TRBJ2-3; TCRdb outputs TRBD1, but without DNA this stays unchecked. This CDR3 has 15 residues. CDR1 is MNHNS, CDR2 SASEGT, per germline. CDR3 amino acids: CASSVDRGYTDTQYF.